Following are 22 T cell receptor beta chains from one sample sequenced in a study of blood T cell repertoires in COVID-19. The method was immunoSEQ multiplex PCR; TCRdb's version includes in-frame clones alone and lacks a portion of them. The table includes 110,000 or so clones, 70% to 90% detected once. Sequencing was carried out using peripheral blood. These TCRs come from a middle-aged man with acute or convalescent COVID-19.

The genes are TRBV4-1 and TRBJ2-3, with D perhaps matching TRBD1 (6 bases). The CDR3 contains 18 residues. Trimming took off 0 bases at V and 0 bases at J, with 16 bases between the two ends. Germline V gene lookup returns CDR1 MGHRA and CDR2 YSYEKL. The CDR3 here is CASSQEGRMGASTDTQYF. DNA for the CDR3: TGCGCCAGCAGCCAAGAAGGAAGAATGGGGGCTAGCACAGATACGCAGTATTTT.

The gene calls are TRBV7-2 and TRBJ2-3; D unclear. In germline, CDR1 is SGHTA, CDR2 FQGNSA. Trimming took off 5 bases at V and 7 bases at J, with 7 bases between the two ends. The CDR3 is 11 residues long. CDR3 coding DNA: TGTGCCAGCAGCCCAGTAAATACGCAGTATTTT. It is translated as CASSPVNTQYF.

The rearrangement joins TRBV5-1 to TRBJ1-4; D possibly corresponds to TRBD1 (5 bases). Germline CDR1 SGHRS, CDR2 YFSETQ. The CDR3 extends over 14 amino acids. Trimming took 5 bases from V and 5 from J, leaving 13 bases between them. In DNA, the CDR3 is TGCGCCAGCAGGATGGGGGGGATCAATGAAAAACTGTTTTTT. It translates to CASRMGGINEKLFF.

The chain combines TRBV5-1 with TRBJ2-2; 7 positions match TRBD1. The V and J ends lost 3 bases and 4 bases, in that order; junction bases with no gene match: 9. The germline gives CDR1 SGHRS, CDR2 YFSETQ. The CDR3 spans 16 residues. The CDR3 region has the DNA TGCGCCAGCAGCTGGGGCCTCACAGGGGTCACCGGGGAGCTGTTTTTT. It translates to CASSWGLTGVTGELFF.

This clone has only one observation. J is TRBJ1-1 and V is TRBV12-5; D gene unclear. From germline, CDR1 is LGHNT and CDR2 FRNRAP. CDR3 length: 14 residues. The V end was cut by 0 bases, the J end by 2 bases, with 7 bases between. The CDR3 is CASGLVPINTEAFF. The CDR3 nucleotides read TGTGCTAGTGGTTTGGTCCCTATAAACACTGAAGCTTTCTTT.

This chain uses TRBV19 with TRBJ2-5; TRBD1 matches at 7 bases. Unmatched junction bases numbered 12, after V lost 6 bases and J lost 8 bases. The CDR3 spans 14 residues. Germline CDR1 reads LNHDA; CDR2 reads SQIVND (reference sequence). The DNA of the CDR3 is TGTGCCAGTAGCCCACGTTTCGACAGGGTTACCCAGTACTTC. Encoded protein: CASSPRFDRVTQYF. Full variable domain (remainder filled in from reference TRBV19 and TRBJ2-5): DGGITQSPKYLFRKEGQNVTLSCEQNLNHDAMYWYRQDPGQGLRLIYYSQIVNDFQKGDIAEGYSVSREKKESFPLTVTSAQKNPTAFYLCASSPRFDRVTQYFGPGTRLLVL.

The genes are TRBV11-2 and TRBJ2-2; TRBD1 aligns across 7 bases. The CDR3 covers 16 residues. V shed 3 bases and J 1 base; nucleotides not matched to a gene: 5. In germline, CDR1 is SGHAT, CDR2 FQNNGV. Written as DNA, the CDR3 is TGTGCCAGCAGCTTTTGGGACAGCCTGAACACCGGGGAGCTGTTTTTT. Translation: CASSFWDSLNTGELFF.

This clone was observed once. The chain carries TRBV30 and TRBJ2-3, with 10 nucleotides matching TRBD2. Germline V gives CDR1 GTSNPN, CDR2 SVGIG (reference sequence). This CDR3 comprises 13 residues. With 7 bases clipped from V and 1 base from J, the junction kept 2 bases outside the gene matches. The CDR3 reads CAYTSGGTDTQYF. DNA for the CDR3: TGTGCCTACACTAGCGGGGGCACAGATACGCAGTATTTT.

The CDR3 DNA follows: TGTGCCAGCAGGGAAGCGGGGGGGCCCTACAATGAGCAGTTCTTC. Its protein product is CASREAGGPYNEQFF. The rearrangement links TRBV7-8 to TRBJ2-1; TRBD2 matches 10 bases. Germline CDR1 and CDR2: SGHVS and FQNEAQ. This CDR3 comprises 15 residues. V shed 6 bases, J shed 2 bases, and the junction held 4 bases outside the gene matches.

This chain connects TRBV7-3 to TRBJ2-1; D gene unclear. This CDR3 region has 16 residues. The V end was cut by 1 base, the J end by 6 bases, with 16 bases between. Germline-derived CDR1 and CDR2 are SGHTA and FQGTGA. As DNA, the CDR3 is TGTGCCAGCAGCTTAAGTGGGCATCGCGCCCCCAATGAGCAGTTCTTC. This codes for CASSLSGHRAPNEQFF.

V and J are TRBV14 and TRBJ1-1, with 10 bases aligning to TRBD1. The germline V gene encodes CDR1 SGHDN and CDR2 FVKESK. The trim removed 3 bases at V and 5 bases at J, leaving 18 bases unmatched. The CDR3 covers 19 residues. The DNA for the CDR3 is TGTGCCAGCAGCCATTCCGACAGGGGGCTGTTAGGTGTGACAACTGAAGCTTTCTTT. Its translation is CASSHSDRGLLGVTTEAFF.

This clone is a singleton in its sample. The rearrangement uses TRBV11-2 and TRBJ2-1; no reliable D call. The CDR3 runs to 12 residues. Germline assignment: CDR1 SGHAT and CDR2 FQNNGV. V lost 5 bases and J lost 5, with 7 bases in between. The CDR3 DNA sequence: TGTGCCAGCAGCACTTCAAACAATGAGCAGTTCTTC. It is translated as CASSTSNNEQFF.

This chain joins TRBV6-5 and TRBJ1-5; D possibly corresponds to TRBD1 (5 bases). The V and J ends lost 2 bases and 7 bases respectively, with 9 bases between them. This CDR3 has 13 residues. Germline V gives CDR1 MNHEY, CDR2 SVGAGI. The CDR3 DNA is TGTGCCAGCAGTTACGGACACCAGCAGCCCCAGCATTTT. Its protein is CASSYGHQQPQHF.

The chain links TRBV5-4 to TRBJ2-1, with TRBD1 identical over 7 bases. The CDR3 length is 13 residues. Germline trimming cut 4 bases from V and 10 bases from J; bases unmatched to any gene: 8. Germline V gives CDR1 SGHNT, CDR2 YYREEE (reference sequence). The CDR3 DNA sequence: TGTGCCAGCAGCCCTTTCGACAGGGACGAGCAGTTCTTC. It specifies CASSPFDRDEQFF.

The CDR3 loop reads CSVEDRVTGAYNEQFF. In nucleotides, the CDR3 is TGCAGCGTTGAAGATCGGGTGACAGGGGCCTACAATGAGCAGTTCTTC. This chain links TRBV29-1 with TRBJ2-1, with 8 positions matching TRBD1. This CDR3 spans 16 amino acids. The V and J ends lost 0 bases and 2 bases, in that order; junction bases with no gene match: 6. Per germline, CDR1 SQVTM and CDR2 ANQGSEA.

V usage is TRBV21-1 and J usage is TRBJ1-5; the table's TRBD1 call for D was not verified on the DNA. TRBV21-1 is shown as a pseudogene. The length of the CDR3 is 16 residues. This CDR3 is CASSKSLAYSNQPQHF. For the CDR3, the DNA is TGTGCCAGCAGCAAGTCTTTGGCTTATAGCAATCAGCCCCAGCATTTT.

The chain recombines TRBV9 with TRBJ1-4; unclear D gene. Germline loops: CDR1 SGDLS, CDR2 YYNGEE. This CDR3 has 15 residues. Trimming removed 6 bases from V and 5 bases from J, with 17 bases in between. The CDR3, as DNA: TGTGCCAGCACCCTTGGAGCCGGCAACAATGAAAAACTGTTTTTT. Translating gives CASTLGAGNNEKLFF.

CDR3 sequence: CASIGWTVEETQYF. The CDR3 nucleotides read TGTGCCAGCATAGGTTGGACTGTCGAAGAGACCCAGTACTTC. The chain employs TRBV2 and TRBJ2-5, with D possibly matching TRBD2 (5 bases). V lost 7 bases and J 3 bases, leaving 15 bases between the germline ends. Germline assignment: CDR1 SNHLY and CDR2 FYNNEI. The CDR3 runs to 14 residues.

The chain couples TRBV7-9 to TRBJ2-4, with 8 bases that match TRBD1. Germline V gene sequence: CDR1 SEHNR, CDR2 FQNEAQ (reference sequence). This CDR3 comprises 14 residues. J was trimmed by 8 bases and V by 5 bases; bases with no gene match: 8. The CDR3, as DNA: TGTGCCAGCAGCAAGGACAGGGATCGGGACATTCAGTACTTC. Encoded protein: CASSKDRDRDIQYF. Filled out from reference TRBV7-9 and TRBJ2-4, the complete variable domain reads DTGVSQNPRHKITKRGQNVTFRCDPISEHNRLYWYRQTLGQGPEFLTYFQNEAQLEKSRLLSDRFSAERPKGSFSTLEIQRTEQGDSAMYLCASSKDRDRDIQYFGAGTRLSVL.

This chain joins TRBV7-2 and TRBJ1-1; D is unresolved. This CDR3 has 13 residues. With 1 base removed from V and 7 bases from J, the gap between germline ends came to 10 bases. Germline values: CDR1 SGHTA, CDR2 FQGNSA. The CDR3 region is CASSLGPGNEAFF. CDR3 coding DNA: TGTGCCAGCAGCTTAGGCCCGGGGAATGAAGCTTTCTTT. Full variable domain (missing parts from reference TRBV7-2 and TRBJ1-1): GAGVSQSPSNKVTEKGKDVELRCDPISGHTALYWYRQSLGQGLEFLIYFQGNSAPDKSGLPSDRFSAERTGGSVSTLTIQRTQQEDSAVYLCASSLGPGNEAFFGQGTRLTVV.

The chain has TRBV11-2 and TRBJ2-3, with a weak D call TRBD1 (6 bases). Germline values: CDR1 SGHAT, CDR2 FQNNGV. Trimming removed 0 bases at V and 5 bases at J, with 18 bases between. This CDR3 is 17 amino acids long. Here the CDR3 reads CASSLDRVRLRGDTQYF. CDR3 nucleotides: TGTGCCAGCAGCTTAGATCGCGTCCGACTCAGGGGAGATACGCAGTATTTT.

The V gene is TRBV24-1, the J gene TRBJ2-3; 10 bases are shared with TRBD2. CDR1 KGHDR and CDR2 SFDVKD come from the germline V gene. V shed 4 bases and J 3 bases; nucleotides not matched to a gene: 6. The CDR3 is made up of 16 amino acids. CDR3 sequence: CATSDPSGGATDTQYF. CDR3 DNA: TGTGCCACCAGTGACCCGAGCGGGGGGGCAACAGATACGCAGTATTTT.